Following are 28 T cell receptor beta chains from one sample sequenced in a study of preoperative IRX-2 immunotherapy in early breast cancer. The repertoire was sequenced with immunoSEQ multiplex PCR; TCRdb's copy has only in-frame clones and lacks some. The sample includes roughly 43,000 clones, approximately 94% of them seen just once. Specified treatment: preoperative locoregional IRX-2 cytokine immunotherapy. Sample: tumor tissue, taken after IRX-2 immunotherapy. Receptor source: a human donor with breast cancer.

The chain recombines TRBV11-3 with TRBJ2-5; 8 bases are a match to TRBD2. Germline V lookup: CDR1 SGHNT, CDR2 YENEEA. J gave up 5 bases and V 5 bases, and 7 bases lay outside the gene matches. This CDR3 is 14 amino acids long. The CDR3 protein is CASSDSGNSETQYF. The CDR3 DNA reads TGTGCCAGCAGCGATAGCGGGAATTCGGAGACCCAGTACTTC.

This CDR3 is CAIRAQGETQYF. The CDR3 bases are TGTGCCATCAGAGCGCAGGGGGAGACCCAGTACTTC. The chain links TRBV10-3 to TRBJ2-5, with D maybe TRBD1 (6 bases). Deletions cut 6 bases from V and 5 bases from J, with 10 bases between. Germline CDR1 is ENHRY and CDR2 is SYGVKD. CDR3 length equals 12 residues.

The CDR3 reads CASIVRANTEAFF. Here the CDR3 DNA reads TGTGCCAGCATAGTTCGGGCGAACACTGAAGCTTTCTTT. The chain recombines TRBV28 with TRBJ1-1, with no clear D. This CDR3 contains 13 residues. Per germline, CDR1 MDHEN and CDR2 SYDVKM. Trimming left V 7 bases short and J 1 base short, with 10 bases between. Based on the CDR3 plus reference TRBV28 and TRBJ1-1, the full variable domain is DVKVTQSSRYLVKRTGEKVFLECVQDMDHENMFWYRQDPGLGLRLIYFSYDVKMKEKGDIPEGYSVSREKKERFSLILESASTNQTSMYLCASIVRANTEAFFGQGTRLTVV.

In nucleotides, the CDR3 is TGCGCCAGCAGCCAAGAACCCCCTAGCGGGTCCCTCGGAGATACGCAGTATTTT. Protein: CASSQEPPSGSLGDTQYF. The chain couples TRBV4-3 to TRBJ2-3; TRBD2 aligns across 8 bases. This CDR3 is built from 18 residues. The V segment lost 0 bases and the J segment 5 bases; nucleotides outside the gene matches: 13. Germline values: CDR1 LGHNA, CDR2 YSLEER.

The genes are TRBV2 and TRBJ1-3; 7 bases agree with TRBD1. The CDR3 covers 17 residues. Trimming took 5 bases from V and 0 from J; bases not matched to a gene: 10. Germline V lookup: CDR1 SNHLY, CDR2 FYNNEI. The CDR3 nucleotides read TGTGCCAGCAGTAAAAGCCCCGACAGGGACTCTGGAAACACCATATATTTT. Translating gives CASSKSPDRDSGNTIYF.

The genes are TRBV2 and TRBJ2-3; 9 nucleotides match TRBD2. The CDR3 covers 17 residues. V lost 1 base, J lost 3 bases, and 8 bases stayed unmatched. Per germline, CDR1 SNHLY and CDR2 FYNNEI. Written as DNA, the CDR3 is TGTGCCAGCAGTGAAGAGGGCGGGGGGGCCCAGACAGATACGCAGTATTTT. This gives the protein CASSEEGGGAQTDTQYF.

The CDR3 loop reads CASSLSGPWETQYF. CDR3 coding DNA: TGTGCCAGCAGCCTTTCGGGCCCCTGGGAGACCCAGTACTTC. The J gene is TRBJ2-5, the V gene TRBV7-8; D not resolved. The CDR3 totals 14 residues. V dropped 5 bases and J dropped 5 bases, with 15 bases sitting between them. In germline, CDR1 is SGHVS, CDR2 FQNEAQ.

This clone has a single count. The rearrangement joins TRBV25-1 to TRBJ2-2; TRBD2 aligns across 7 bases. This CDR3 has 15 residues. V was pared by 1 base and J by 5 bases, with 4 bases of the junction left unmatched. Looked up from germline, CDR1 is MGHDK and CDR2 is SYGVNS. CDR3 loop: CASSEWGGRTGELFF. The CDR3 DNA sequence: TGTGCCAGCAGTGAATGGGGGGGGAGGACCGGGGAGCTGTTTTTT.

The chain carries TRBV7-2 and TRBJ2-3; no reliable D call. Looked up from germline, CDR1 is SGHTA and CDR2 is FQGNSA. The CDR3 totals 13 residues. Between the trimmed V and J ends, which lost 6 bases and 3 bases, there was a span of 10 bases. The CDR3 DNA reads TGTGCCAGCAGAGAAATAGGTACAGATACGCAGTATTTT. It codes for CASREIGTDTQYF. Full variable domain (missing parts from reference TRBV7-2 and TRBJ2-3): GAGVSQSPSNKVTEKGKDVELRCDPISGHTALYWYRQSLGQGLEFLIYFQGNSAPDKSGLPSDRFSAERTGGSVSTLTIQRTQQEDSAVYLCASREIGTDTQYFGPGTRLTVL.

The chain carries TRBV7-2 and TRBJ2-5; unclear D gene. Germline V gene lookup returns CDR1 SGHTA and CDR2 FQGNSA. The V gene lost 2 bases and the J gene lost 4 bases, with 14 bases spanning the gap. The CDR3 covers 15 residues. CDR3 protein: CASSLLPDPPETQYF. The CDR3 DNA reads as TGTGCCAGCAGCTTATTGCCGGACCCCCCAGAGACCCAGTACTTC.

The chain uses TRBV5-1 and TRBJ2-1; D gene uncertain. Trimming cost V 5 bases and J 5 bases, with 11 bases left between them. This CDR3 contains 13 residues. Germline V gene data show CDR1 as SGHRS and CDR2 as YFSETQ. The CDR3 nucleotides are TGCGCCAGCAGGAAGAAGGGCCACAATGAGCAGTTCTTC. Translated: CASRKKGHNEQFF.

CDR3 in DNA: TGTGCCAGCAGTTACGGCGGGACCCGTTACAATGAGCAGTTCTTC. It translates to CASSYGGTRYNEQFF. The rearrangement links TRBV6-5 to TRBJ2-1; D might be TRBD2 (6 bases). The CDR3 length is 15 residues. V was pared by 2 bases and J by 4 bases, with 12 bases between. Germline V gives CDR1 MNHEY, CDR2 SVGAGI.

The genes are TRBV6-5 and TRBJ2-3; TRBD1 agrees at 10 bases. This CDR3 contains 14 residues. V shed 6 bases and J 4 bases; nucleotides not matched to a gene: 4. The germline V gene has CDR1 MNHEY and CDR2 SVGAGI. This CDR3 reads CASRGQGGSDTQYF. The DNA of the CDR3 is TGTGCCAGCAGAGGACAGGGGGGCTCAGATACGCAGTATTTT.

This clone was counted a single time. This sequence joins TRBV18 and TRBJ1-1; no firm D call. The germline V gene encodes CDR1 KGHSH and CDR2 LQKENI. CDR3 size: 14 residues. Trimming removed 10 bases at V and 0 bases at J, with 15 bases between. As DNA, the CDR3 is TGTGCCACCTCCCTTCGGAATATGAACACTGAAGCTTTCTTT. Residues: CATSLRNMNTEAFF.

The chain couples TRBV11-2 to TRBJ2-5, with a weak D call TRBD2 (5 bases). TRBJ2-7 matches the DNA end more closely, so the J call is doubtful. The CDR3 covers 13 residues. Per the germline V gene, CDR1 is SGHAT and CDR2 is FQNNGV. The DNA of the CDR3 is TGTGCCAGCAGCATAACCGGGGCCTACGAGCAGTACTTC. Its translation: CASSITGAYEQYF.

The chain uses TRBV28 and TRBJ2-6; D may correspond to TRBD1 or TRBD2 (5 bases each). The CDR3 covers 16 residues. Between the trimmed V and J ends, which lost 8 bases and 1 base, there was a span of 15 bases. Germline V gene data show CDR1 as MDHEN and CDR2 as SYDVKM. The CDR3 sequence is CASLGREFSGANVLTF. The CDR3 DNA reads TGTGCCAGCTTAGGCAGGGAGTTTTCTGGGGCCAACGTCCTGACTTTC.

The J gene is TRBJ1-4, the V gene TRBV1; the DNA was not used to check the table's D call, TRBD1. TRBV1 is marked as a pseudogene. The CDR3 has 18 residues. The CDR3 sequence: CTSSQVFRGEATNEKLFF. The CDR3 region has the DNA TGCACCAGCAGCCAAGTTTTCAGGGGAGAAGCAACTAATGAAAAACTGTTTTTT.

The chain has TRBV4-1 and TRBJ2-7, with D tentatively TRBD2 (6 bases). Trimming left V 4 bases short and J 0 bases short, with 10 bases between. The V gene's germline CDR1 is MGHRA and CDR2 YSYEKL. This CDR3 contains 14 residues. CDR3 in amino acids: CASSLGGTSYEQYF. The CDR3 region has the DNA TGCGCCAGCAGCCTTGGGGGGACCTCCTACGAGCAGTACTTC.

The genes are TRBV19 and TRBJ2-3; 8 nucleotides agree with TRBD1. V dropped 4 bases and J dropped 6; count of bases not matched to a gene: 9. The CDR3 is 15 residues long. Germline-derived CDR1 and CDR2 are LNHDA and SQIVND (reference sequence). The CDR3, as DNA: TGTGCCAGTAGTAGGAGGACAGGGATGTCGGATACGCAGTATTTT. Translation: CASSRRTGMSDTQYF.

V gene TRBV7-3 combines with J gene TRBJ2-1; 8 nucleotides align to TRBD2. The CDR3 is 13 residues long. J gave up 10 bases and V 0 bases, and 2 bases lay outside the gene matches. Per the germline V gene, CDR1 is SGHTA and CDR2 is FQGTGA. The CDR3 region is CASSLTPSGEQFF. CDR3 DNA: TGTGCCAGCAGCTTAACGCCTAGCGGGGAGCAGTTCTTC.

In nucleotides, the CDR3 is TGTGCCAGCAGCCTCCGGACAGCGAACACTGAAGCTTTCTTT. Protein: CASSLRTANTEAFF. The chain is built from TRBV7-2 and TRBJ1-1; D perhaps matches TRBD1 (6 bases). The CDR3 is made up of 14 amino acids. Trimming removed 5 bases at V and 1 base at J, with 11 bases between. Germline assignment: CDR1 SGHTA and CDR2 FQGNSA.

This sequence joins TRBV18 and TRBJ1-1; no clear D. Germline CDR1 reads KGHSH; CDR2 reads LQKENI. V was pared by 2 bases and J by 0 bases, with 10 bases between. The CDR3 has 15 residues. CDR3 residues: CASSPEVGMNTEAFF. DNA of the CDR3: TGTGCCAGCTCACCAGAAGTGGGCATGAACACTGAAGCTTTCTTT.

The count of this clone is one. The CDR3 DNA reads as TGTGCCAGCAGCGCATCAGGGGTTTATGGCTACACCTTC. It encodes CASSASGVYGYTF. This rearrangement joins TRBV6-5 to TRBJ1-2, with D maybe TRBD1 (6 bases). Germline CDR1 MNHEY, CDR2 SVGAGI. V lost 6 bases, J lost 5 bases, and 13 bases lay in between. CDR3 length equals 13 residues.

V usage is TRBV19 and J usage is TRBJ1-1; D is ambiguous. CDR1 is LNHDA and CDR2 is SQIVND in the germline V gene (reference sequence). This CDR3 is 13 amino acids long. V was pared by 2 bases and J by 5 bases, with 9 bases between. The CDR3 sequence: CASSISTETEAFF. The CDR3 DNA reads TGTGCCAGTAGTATATCCACGGAGACTGAAGCTTTCTTT.

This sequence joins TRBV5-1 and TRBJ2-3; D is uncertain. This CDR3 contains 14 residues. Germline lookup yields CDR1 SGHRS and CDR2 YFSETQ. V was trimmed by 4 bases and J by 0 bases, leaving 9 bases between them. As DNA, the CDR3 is TGCGCCAGCAGCGCAGCGACTAGCACAGATACGCAGTATTTT. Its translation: CASSAATSTDTQYF.

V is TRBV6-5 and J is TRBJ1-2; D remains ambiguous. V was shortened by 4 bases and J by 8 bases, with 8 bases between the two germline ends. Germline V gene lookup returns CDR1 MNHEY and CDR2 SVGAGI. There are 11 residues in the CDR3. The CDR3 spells CASSSTSGYTF. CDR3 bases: TGTGCCAGCAGTTCAACGAGCGGCTACACCTTC.

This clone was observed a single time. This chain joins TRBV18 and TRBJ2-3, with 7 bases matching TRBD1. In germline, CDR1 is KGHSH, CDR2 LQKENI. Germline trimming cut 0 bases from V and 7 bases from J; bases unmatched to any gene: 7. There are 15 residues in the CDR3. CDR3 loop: CASSPPGTEAHTQYF. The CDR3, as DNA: TGTGCCAGCTCACCACCCGGGACAGAAGCACATACGCAGTATTTT.

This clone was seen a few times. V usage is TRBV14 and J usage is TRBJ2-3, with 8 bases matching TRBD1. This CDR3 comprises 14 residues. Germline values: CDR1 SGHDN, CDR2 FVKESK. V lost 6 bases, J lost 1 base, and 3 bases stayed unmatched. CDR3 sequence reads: CASRDRVGTDTQYF. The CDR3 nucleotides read TGTGCCAGCAGGGACAGGGTAGGCACAGATACGCAGTATTTT. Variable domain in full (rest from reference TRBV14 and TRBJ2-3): EAGVTQFPSHSVIEKGQTVTLRCDPISGHDNLYWYRRVMGKEIKFLLHFVKESKQDESGMPNNRFLAERTGGTYSTLKVQPAELEDSGVYFCASRDRVGTDTQYFGPGTRLTVL.